This T cell receptor beta chain was profiled in a study of T cell clones after liver transplantation. As for the study in general: Post-transplant blood was tracked for graft-donor-reactive T cell clones identified in a pre-transplant mixed lymphocyte reaction. As an antigen-independent comparator, third-party-reactive TCRbeta sequences came from pre-transplant mixed lymphocyte reactions. HCV positivity affected three of eight recipients; the rest lacked autoimmune or viral indications.

Germline V gives CDR1 SGDLS, CDR2 YYNGEE. This CDR3 is built from 14 residues. The ends were cut back, 3 bases at V and 7 bases at J, with 17 bases in the middle. CD3+CD4+ and CD3+CD8+ cells were FACS-sorted from thawed unstimulated PBMCs. Clones were read by immunoSEQ multiplex PCR, and TCRdb kept only the in-frame ones, dropping some. Of some 20,000 clones listed, roughly 80% were seen once; the top ten hold 30% to 40%. The starting material was CD8+ T cells from blood, obtained around 54 months after liver transplant. The receptor's source is a human patient who received a liver transplant. Some T cells could come from the graft donor. V is TRBV9 and J is TRBJ2-7, with D perhaps TRBD1 or TRBD2 (5 bases each). CDR3 sequence reads: CASSAGTGFGEQYF. CDR3 DNA: TGTGCCAGCAGCGCCGGGACGGGTTTTGGGGAGCAGTACTTC.